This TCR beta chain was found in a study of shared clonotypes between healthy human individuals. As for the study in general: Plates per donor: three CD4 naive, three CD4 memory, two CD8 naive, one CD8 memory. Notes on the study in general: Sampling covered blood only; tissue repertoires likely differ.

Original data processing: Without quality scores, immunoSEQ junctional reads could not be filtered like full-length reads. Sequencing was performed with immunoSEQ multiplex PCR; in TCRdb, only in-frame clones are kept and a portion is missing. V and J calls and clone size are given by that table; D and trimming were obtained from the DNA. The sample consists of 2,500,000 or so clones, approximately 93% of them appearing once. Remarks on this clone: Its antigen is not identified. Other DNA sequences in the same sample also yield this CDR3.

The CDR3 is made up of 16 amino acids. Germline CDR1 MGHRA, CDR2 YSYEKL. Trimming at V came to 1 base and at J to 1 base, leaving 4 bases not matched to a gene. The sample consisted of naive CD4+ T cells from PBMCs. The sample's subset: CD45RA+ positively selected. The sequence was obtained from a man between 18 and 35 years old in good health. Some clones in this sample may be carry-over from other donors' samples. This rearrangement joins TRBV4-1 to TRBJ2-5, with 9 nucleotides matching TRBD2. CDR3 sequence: CASSQGPTSGQETQYF. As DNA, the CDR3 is TGCGCCAGCAGCCAAGGGCCGACTAGCGGCCAAGAGACCCAGTACTTC.